This is a list of T cell receptor beta chains from one sample in a study of T cell repertoires in cytomegalovirus infection. TCRdb processed the reads anew with MiXCR; each CDR3 protein has one entry. The table shows 310,000 or so distinct CDR3 sequences, with around 25% occurring only once. Their specific antigens are unknown. This sample comprised cultured PBMCs, obtained from culture after CMV antigen stimulation. The receptors shown here come from a human donor in good health (CMV status not recorded). Some clones in this sample may be carry-over from other donors' samples. The CDR3 runs from the conserved cysteine through the conserved F or W. The D gene is left open where the match is weak. Not every row has a clone size; where given, it reads once, few, many or a size class.

- | TRBJ2-5 | - | TRBV4-1 | CASSQGAALQETQYF | TGCGCCAGCAGCCAAGGGGCTGCTCTCCAAGAGACCCAGTACTTC
few | TRBJ1-1 | - | TRBV5-4 | CASSLDGHTMNTEAFF | TGTGCCAGCAGCTTGGACGGACACACAATGAACACTGAAGCTTTCTTT
- | TRBJ2-1 | TRBD2 | TRBV5-4 | CAWLAGGVYEQFF | TGTGCCTGGCTAGCGGGAGGAGTGTATGAGCAGTTCTTC
- | TRBJ2-3 | TRBD1 | TRBV7-9 | CASHTLDAGQGSDTQYF | TGTGCCAGCCATACTTTGGACGCGGGACAGGGATCAGATACGCAGTATTTT
- | TRBJ2-3 | TRBD2 | TRBV9 | CASSAYSSGSGPYF | TGTGCCAGCAGCGCCTACTCTAGCGGGAGTGGGCCGTATTTT
- | TRBJ2-2 | - | TRBV24-1 | CATSDYGTANTGELFF | TGTGCCACCAGTGATTACGGGACGGCGAACACCGGGGAGCTGTTTTTT
few | TRBJ1-4 | - | TRBV4-1 | CASSSNRDNEKLFF | TGCGCCAGCAGCTCGAACAGGGACAATGAAAAACTGTTTTTT
- | TRBJ1-1 | - | TRBV4-1 | CASSHTWGKAFF | TGCGCCAGCAGCCATACCTGGGGGAAAGCTTTCTTT
many | TRBJ2-7 | TRBD1 | TRBV7-6 | CASSLRHPGQGDEQYF | TGTGCCAGCAGCTTAAGACACCCGGGACAGGGAGACGAGCAGTACTTC
many | TRBJ2-1 | TRBD2 | TRBV12-3/TRBV12-4 | CASSPPGLAGGEQFF | TGTGCCAGCAGCCCTCCCGGACTAGCGGGGGGTGAGCAGTTCTTC
many | TRBJ2-3 | TRBD2 | TRBV7-8 | CASSLLAGVTDTQYF | TGTGCCAGCAGCTTATTGGCGGGAGTCACAGATACGCAGTATTTT
few | TRBJ2-2 | - | TRBV7-8 | CASSALLDPYLTGELFF | TGTGCCAGCAGCGCCCTTCTAGATCCGTATCTGACCGGGGAGCTGTTTTTT
- | TRBJ1-2 | - | TRBV24-1 | CATSMDEGGYTF | TGTGCCACCAGCATGGACGAAGGGGGCTACACCTTC
many | TRBJ2-3 | TRBD2 | TRBV7-2 | CASSWGGTQYF | TGTGCCAGCAGCTGGGGGGGTACGCAGTATTTT
- | TRBJ2-6 | - | TRBV25-1 | CASSEFEGTGANVLTF | TGTGCCAGCAGTGAATTCGAGGGCACTGGGGCCAACGTCCTGACTTTC
- | TRBJ2-3 | - | TRBV5-6 | CASSAKHRSYTDTQYF | TGTGCCAGCAGCGCAAAACACCGCTCATACACAGATACGCAGTATTTT
- | TRBJ2-5 | - | TRBV10-3 | CAISESRQSKKTQYF | TGTGCCATCAGTGAGTCCAGACAGTCCAAAAAGACCCAGTACTTC
many | TRBJ2-3 | TRBD2 | TRBV7-2 | CASSLRAGTDTQYF | TGTGCCAGCAGCTTAAGAGCGGGAACAGATACGCAGTATTTT
- | TRBJ2-1 | - | TRBV7-8 | CASSQGRIGSYNEQFF | TGTGCCAGCAGTCAAGGGAGAATCGGCTCCTACAATGAGCAGTTCTTC
once | TRBJ2-2 | - | TRBV11-2 | CASSLDLREPGELFF | TGTGCCAGCAGCTTAGATTTGAGGGAACCCGGGGAGCTGTTTTTT
few | TRBJ2-1 | TRBD2 | TRBV6-2/TRBV6-3 | CASSTLVGLAGIQFF | TGTGCCAGCAGCACCTTAGTGGGACTAGCGGGAATTCAGTTCTTC
- | TRBJ1-5 | - | TRBV7-2 | CASSFLSPGGNQPQHF | TGTGCCAGCAGCTTCCTCTCTCCAGGGGGCAATCAGCCCCAGCATTTT
many | TRBJ1-5 | - | TRBV7-2 | CASSPHPAVGTGRGAQHF | TGTGCCAGCAGCCCCCACCCCGCCGTCGGGACTGGGCGAGGTGCCCAGCATTTT
many | TRBJ2-5 | TRBD1 | TRBV7-2 | CASSLTLTGGAVETQYF | TGTGCCAGCAGCCTCACCCTGACAGGGGGCGCGGTTGAGACCCAGTACTTC